Listed here are 19 T cell receptor beta chains from one sample, sequenced in a study of T cell responses to AZD1222 COVID-19 vaccine (dated by TCRdb to the early 2020s). Library method: the immunoSEQ multiplex PCR assay. TCRdb stores this immuneACCESS table with in-frame sequences only. Part of the clones is absent; in the studies checked, under half of the shortfall reflects unresolved V genes, and no reason is known for the rest. Present in this sample are 150,000 to 200,000 clones, 88% of which were seen just once. The top ten constitute 7.5% to 9.5% of the sample. This specimen's time point label, interpreted: baseline before first vaccination. The specimen comprised peripheral blood, sampled on day 0 of AZD1222 vaccination. These receptors all stem from an adult in good health.

The chain joins TRBV3-1 (or the pseudogene TRBV3-2) to TRBJ1-5, with 7 bases matching TRBD1. CDR1 and CDR2 from the germline V gene are LGHDT and YNNKEL (reference sequence). The CDR3 runs 15 residues. V was pared by 0 bases and J by 4 bases, with 3 bases of the junction left unmatched. The CDR3 is CASSQEGQANQPQHF. The CDR3 DNA reads as TGTGCCAGCAGCCAAGAAGGACAGGCTAATCAGCCCCAGCATTTT.

The V gene is TRBV10-3, the J gene TRBJ1-5, with D perhaps matching TRBD1 (5 bases). The germline V gene has CDR1 ENHRY and CDR2 SYGVKD. Trimming pared 8 bases from V and 1 base from J, leaving 9 bases between. The CDR3 sequence is 13 residues long. Here the CDR3 DNA reads TGTGCCATCGGGGGGATAAGCAATCAGCCCCAGCATTTT. Translating it yields CAIGGISNQPQHF.

Here the CDR3 DNA reads TGTGCCAGCTCACCACGACAGGATAATTCACCCCTCCACTTT. The encoded protein is CASSPRQDNSPLHF. The genes are TRBV18 and TRBJ1-6, with a tentative D call TRBD1 (6 bases). Trimming left V 1 base short and J 5 bases short, with 6 bases between. The germline V gene has CDR1 KGHSH and CDR2 LQKENI. This CDR3 region has 14 residues.

The chain is built from TRBV6-5 and TRBJ2-1, with D perhaps matching TRBD2 (6 bases). V was shortened by 6 bases and J by 2 bases, with 11 bases between the two germline ends. This CDR3 has 14 residues. The V gene's germline CDR1 is MNHEY and CDR2 SVGAGI. CDR3 in amino acids: CASSLGGAYNEQFF. CDR3 DNA: TGTGCCAGCAGCTTGGGGGGTGCCTACAATGAGCAGTTCTTC.

The chain joins TRBV5-1 to TRBJ2-1; perhaps TRBD1 as D (5 bases). V was cut by 1 base and J by 6 bases, with 11 bases left in between. This CDR3 has 14 residues. Germline V gene data show CDR1 as SGHRS and CDR2 as YFSETQ. CDR3 sequence: CASSLIQGANEQFF. The CDR3 nucleotides read TGCGCCAGCAGCTTGATCCAAGGGGCCAATGAGCAGTTCTTC.

This sequence joins TRBV7-3 and TRBJ2-3; 11 bases agree with TRBD2. Germline V gene sequence: CDR1 SGHTA, CDR2 FQGTGA. With V trimmed by 5 bases and J by 3 bases, 7 bases remained unmatched. The CDR3 totals 16 residues. The CDR3 bases are TGTGCCAGCAGCAAAGGGGGACTAGCGGAAACAGATACGCAGTATTTT. Residues: CASSKGGLAETDTQYF. The entire variable domain, with the rest obtained from reference TRBV7-3 and TRBJ2-3, is as follows: GAGVSQTPSNKVTEKGKYVELRCDPISGHTALYWYRQSLGQGPEFLIYFQGTGAADDSGLPNDRFFAVRPEGSVSTLKIQRTERGDSAVYLCASSKGGLAETDTQYFGPGTRLTVL.

Regarding this clone: One end of the junction fails to match germline, which may point to a read error. The rearrangement uses TRBV3-1 (or the pseudogene TRBV3-2) and TRBJ1-1; D is unresolved. The CDR3 loop spans 13 amino acids. In germline, CDR1 is LGHDT, CDR2 YNNKEL (reference sequence). The CDR3 coding sequence is TGTGCCAGCCGCCATACCCGGGGCACTGAAGCTTTCTTT. This translates into CASRHTRGTEAFF.

This sequence joins TRBV10-3 and TRBJ1-4, with D possibly TRBD1 on 5 matching bases. Germline CDR1 ENHRY, CDR2 SYGVKD. The CDR3 covers 14 residues. V shed 4 bases and J shed 6 bases, with 12 bases lying between them. The CDR3 sequence: CAISGGGRDEKLFF. CDR3 in DNA: TGTGCCATCAGTGGGGGGGGTCGGGATGAAAAACTGTTTTTT.

This chain connects TRBV19 to TRBJ1-1; D gene ambiguous. Between the trimmed V and J ends, which lost 6 bases and 6 bases, there was a span of 11 bases. CDR3 length: 12 amino acids. Germline CDR1 and CDR2: LNHDA and SQIVND (reference sequence). The CDR3 nucleotides read TGTGCCAGTAGGTGGACGGGTTCTGAAGCTTTCTTT. This codes for CASRWTGSEAFF.

This clone was observed a single time. This chain uses TRBV18 with TRBJ2-7; the D gene is possibly TRBD1 (5 bases). This CDR3 comprises 13 residues. Looked up from germline, CDR1 is KGHSH and CDR2 is LQKENI. The V end was cut by 3 bases, the J end by 7 bases, with 13 bases between. The CDR3 DNA reads TGTGCCAGCTCACCCTCAGGGATTAGGGAGCAGTACTTC. Its protein product is CASSPSGIREQYF.

The rearrangement links TRBV5-1 to TRBJ2-1, with a possible D match to TRBD2 (6 bases). The CDR3 extends over 14 amino acids. CDR1 is SGHRS, CDR2 YFSETQ, per germline. V gave up 2 bases and J gave up 7 bases, with 13 bases separating them. The chain's CDR3 is CASSFLPGVNEQFF. In DNA, the CDR3 is TGCGCCAGCAGCTTCCTACCGGGGGTAAATGAGCAGTTCTTC.

J is TRBJ1-6 and V is TRBV20-1; no firm D call. V lost 3 bases to trimming and J lost 2 bases, with 17 bases between them. The CDR3 is 17 amino acids. Germline CDR1 DFQATT, CDR2 SNEGSKA (reference sequence). CDR3 amino acids: CSASGISNLPYNSPLHF. CDR3 nucleotide sequence: TGCAGTGCTAGTGGAATCTCCAATCTGCCCTATAATTCACCCCTCCACTTT.

The CDR3 protein is CASSASPGGWNGYTF. CDR3 coding DNA: TGTGCCAGCAGTGCCTCCCCCGGGGGCTGGAATGGCTACACCTTC. The chain links TRBV25-1 to TRBJ1-2; D possibly corresponds to TRBD1 (6 bases). Trimming took off 4 bases at V and 6 bases at J, with 18 bases between the two ends. This CDR3 comprises 15 residues. The germline gives CDR1 MGHDK, CDR2 SYGVNS.

The chain carries TRBV2 and TRBJ1-1; D is uncertain. CDR1 SNHLY and CDR2 FYNNEI come from the germline V gene. The CDR3 covers 14 residues. V was pared by 3 bases and J by 1 base, with 9 bases between. The CDR3 bases are TGTGCCAGCAGTGAGTCCAGAGGGAACACTGAAGCTTTCTTT. Its translation: CASSESRGNTEAFF.

V and J are TRBV4-3 and TRBJ2-3; the D is unclear. V was trimmed by 0 bases and J by 2 bases, leaving 12 bases between them. Germline V gene lookup returns CDR1 LGHNA and CDR2 YSLEER. The CDR3 has 16 residues. CDR3 sequence reads: CASSQEGLGNTDTQYF. CDR3 coding DNA: TGCGCCAGCAGCCAAGAGGGCTTGGGCAACACAGATACGCAGTATTTT.

This chain uses TRBV5-1 with TRBJ1-2; 10 nucleotides line up with TRBD1. V shed 1 base and J 8 bases; nucleotides not matched to a gene: 11. The CDR3 is 16 amino acids. Germline lookup yields CDR1 SGHRS and CDR2 YFSETQ. The CDR3 reads CASSLSLAGTGEGYTF. Written as DNA, the CDR3 is TGCGCCAGCAGCTTGTCTTTAGCCGGGACAGGGGAAGGCTACACCTTC.

The chain carries TRBV27 and TRBJ1-6; 10 bases are shared with TRBD1. V trimming: 0 bases; J trimming: 11 bases; junction bases outside the gene matches: 4. This CDR3 comprises 15 residues. Germline V gene sequence: CDR1 MNHEY, CDR2 SMNVEV (reference sequence). Written as DNA, the CDR3 is TGTGCCAGCAGTTTATCCCGGACAGGGGGTACACCCCTCCACTTT. Translating gives CASSLSRTGGTPLHF.

The genes are TRBV21-1 and TRBJ1-1. TRBV21-1 is a pseudogene. The CDR3 spans 15 residues. The CDR3 sequence is CASSKVSRMNTEAFF. The CDR3 coding sequence is TGTGCCAGCAGCAAAGTAAGTAGGATGAACACTGAAGCTTTCTTT.

The chain carries TRBV7-3 and TRBJ2-1; 7 nucleotides match TRBD1. V gave up 4 bases and J gave up 9 bases; unmatched junction bases: 6. Per germline, CDR1 SGHTA and CDR2 FQGTGA. The CDR3 spans 13 residues. CDR3 loop: CASSSGQAGEQFF. The CDR3 DNA sequence: TGTGCCAGCAGCTCCGGACAGGCAGGTGAGCAGTTCTTC.